The 24 T cell receptor beta chains presented below share a single source sample, sequenced in a study of long-term antiretroviral therapy in people with HIV (dated by TCRdb to the early 2020s). The immunoSEQ hsTCRB v3.0 assay was used at survey level resolution to sequence the TRB variable region. Imported from immuneACCESS, the table was reduced by TCRdb to in-frame sequences with V and J called. These copies leave out some clones; in studies compared against another copy, an unresolved V gene accounts for under half, and the cause of the remainder is not known. Within this sample are about 16,000 clones, with around 80% of them counted one time only. Of the sample, about 22% falls within the top ten clones. Sample: unsorted PBMCs, taken 2.1 years after starting antiretroviral therapy. These receptors originate from a man aged 40-55 years with HIV.

The chain combines TRBV9 with TRBJ2-1; 8 bases line up with TRBD2. Losses at the gene ends were 3 bases for V and 14 bases for J; bases not matched to a gene: 10. From germline, CDR1 is SGDLS and CDR2 YYNGEE. This CDR3 comprises 13 residues. CDR3 DNA sequence: TGTGCCAGCAGCGGGACTAGCTTCGGGGAAAAGTTCTTC. It encodes CASSGTSFGEKFF.

The V gene is TRBV18, the J gene TRBJ1-3; possibly TRBD1 for D (5 bases). Germline V CDR1 and CDR2: KGHSH, LQKENI. The CDR3 totals 16 residues. V lost 1 base and J lost 0, with 10 bases in between. The CDR3 coding sequence is TGTGCCAGCTCACCACAAGCCGGGACCTCTGGAAACACCATATATTTT. As protein: CASSPQAGTSGNTIYF.

The chain uses TRBV5-1 and TRBJ2-7, with D possibly being TRBD1 (6 bases). Germline values: CDR1 SGHRS, CDR2 YFSETQ. V lost 3 bases, J lost 2 bases, and 12 bases lay in between. The CDR3 spans 14 residues. The CDR3 here is CASSSTGGAYEQYF. The CDR3 nucleotides read TGCGCCAGCAGCTCGACAGGCGGAGCCTACGAGCAGTACTTC.

The chain couples TRBV5-1 to TRBJ1-2; D perhaps matches TRBD1 (5 bases). The germline V and J ends were trimmed by 0 bases and 7 bases, with 13 bases remaining between them. Germline V lookup: CDR1 SGHRS, CDR2 YFSETQ. This CDR3 is built from 14 residues. This CDR3 reads CASSLEGEIVGYTF. The CDR3 DNA sequence: TGCGCCAGCAGCTTGGAAGGGGAAATAGTTGGCTACACCTTC.

V is TRBV5-1 and J is TRBJ2-2; 11 positions agree with TRBD1. V gave up 2 bases and J gave up 3 bases; unmatched junction bases: 6. The CDR3 has 17 residues. The germline CDR1 and CDR2 sequences are SGHRS and YFSETQ. In DNA form, the CDR3 reads TGCGCCAGCAGCTTTTTCGGGACAGGGGGGGACACCGGGGAGCTGTTTTTT. Residues: CASSFFGTGGDTGELFF.

V gene TRBV9 combines with J gene TRBJ1-4; D is ambiguous. CDR3 size: 14 residues. CDR1 is SGDLS and CDR2 is YYNGEE in the germline V gene. V gave up 4 bases and J gave up 5 bases, with 12 bases separating them. The CDR3 region is CASSPQPQNEKLFF. CDR3 DNA sequence: TGTGCCAGCAGCCCGCAGCCACAGAATGAAAAACTGTTTTTT.

The CDR3 DNA reads as TGCACCAGCAGCAAAGACAGGGGGTTACCCGCGAACACCGGGGAGCTGTTTTTT. This encodes CTSSKDRGLPANTGELFF. V gene TRBV1 combines with J gene TRBJ2-2; the D call TRBD1 from the table was never checked on the DNA. TRBV1 is an annotated pseudogene. This CDR3 contains 18 residues.

As regards this clone: Additional DNA sequences in this sample encode the identical CDR3. The rearrangement joins TRBV4-1 to TRBJ1-5; D is unclear. Germline V gives CDR1 MGHRA, CDR2 YSYEKL. Trimming shortened V by 1 base and J by 4 bases, and 8 bases separated the two germline ends. The CDR3 covers 14 residues. In DNA, the CDR3 is TGCGCCAGCAGCCAAGGACCGCTTAATCAGCCCCAGCATTTT. This translates into CASSQGPLNQPQHF.

This clone was seen a few times. This chain links TRBV6-1 with TRBJ2-3; D remains unclear. Germline-derived CDR1 and CDR2 are MNHNS and SASEGT. CDR3 length: 14 amino acids. V lost 7 bases to trimming and J lost 1 base, with 12 bases between them. The CDR3 is CASKIPLGTDTQYF. The CDR3 region has the DNA TGTGCCAGCAAGATCCCCCTAGGCACAGATACGCAGTATTTT.

This clone was counted only a few times. The DNA of the CDR3 is TGTGCCAGCAGCTCCGGCCACCTAGGGGCCTACGAGCAGTACTTC. It specifies CASSSGHLGAYEQYF. The chain joins TRBV7-7 to TRBJ2-7; tentative D call: TRBD1 (5 bases). Germline-derived CDR1 and CDR2 are SSHAT and FNYEAQ (reference sequence). The CDR3 runs 15 residues. V shed 4 bases and J shed 2 bases, with 15 bases lying between them.

The chain employs TRBV27 and TRBJ2-7; TRBD2 is a possible D gene (7 bases). V lost 0 bases to trimming and J lost 2 bases, with 11 bases between them. The CDR3 loop spans 15 amino acids. Germline assignment: CDR1 MNHEY and CDR2 SMNVEV (reference sequence). The CDR3 DNA sequence: TGTGCCAGCAGTTTATCGGGCGGGGGCGCCTACGAGCAGTACTTC. This encodes CASSLSGGGAYEQYF.

This chain connects TRBV5-6 to TRBJ2-4; 8 nucleotides align to TRBD1. Germline CDR1 and CDR2: SGHDT and YYEEEE. V was pared by 3 bases and J by 8 bases, with 7 bases of the junction left unmatched. The CDR3 totals 14 residues. The CDR3 DNA is TGTGCCAGCAGCTGGGCGACAGGGGTGGACATTCAGTACTTC. Amino acids: CASSWATGVDIQYF.

This chain links TRBV2 with TRBJ1-1; D not certain. The germline V and J ends were trimmed by 6 bases and 6 bases, with 14 bases remaining between them. The CDR3 consists of 13 residues. Germline CDR1 is SNHLY and CDR2 is FYNNEI. CDR3 protein: CASRHPIRAEAFF. The CDR3 DNA is TGTGCCAGCAGGCACCCGATCCGCGCTGAAGCTTTCTTT. Supplemented by reference TRBV2 and TRBJ1-1, the full variable domain reads EPEVTQTPSHQVTQMGQEVILRCVPISNHLYFYWYRQILGQKVEFLVSFYNNEISEKSEIFDDQFSVERPDGSNFTLKIRSTKLEDSAMYFCASRHPIRAEAFFGQGTRLTVV.

This clone was counted between two and nine times. The rearrangement links TRBV19 to TRBJ1-1; 7 positions agree with TRBD1. V was clipped by 5 bases and J by 5 bases; unmatched bases: 5. CDR3 length: 13 residues. CDR1 and CDR2 from the germline V gene are LNHDA and SQIVND (reference sequence). The CDR3, as DNA: TGTGCCAGTAGTCAGACAGGGAGGACTGAAGCTTTCTTT. Encoded protein: CASSQTGRTEAFF.

The J gene is TRBJ2-7, the V gene TRBV5-1; 10 bases are a match to TRBD2. Germline CDR1 reads SGHRS; CDR2 reads YFSETQ. The CDR3 is made up of 16 amino acids. V shed 4 bases, J shed 2 bases, and the junction held 9 bases outside the gene matches. CDR3 in DNA: TGCGCCAGCAGCGCCGGGCTAGCGGGGGCCGCCTACGAGCAGTACTTC. Residues: CASSAGLAGAAYEQYF.

This rearrangement joins TRBV25-1 to TRBJ2-7; D is undetermined. Looked up from germline, CDR1 is MGHDK and CDR2 is SYGVNS. The V gene lost 1 base and the J gene lost 6 bases, with 10 bases spanning the gap. This CDR3 is 13 amino acids long. The CDR3 protein is CASSELGFSEQYF. Here the CDR3 DNA reads TGTGCCAGCAGTGAATTAGGGTTTTCCGAGCAGTACTTC.

V gene TRBV7-8 combines with J gene TRBJ1-4; TRBD1 agrees at 7 bases. Germline V gene lookup returns CDR1 SGHVS and CDR2 FQNEAQ. The J segment lost 0 bases and the V segment lost 3 bases, leaving 1 base of the junction unmatched. The CDR3 has 15 residues. The CDR3 protein is CASSFGQATNEKLFF. Here the CDR3 DNA reads TGTGCCAGCAGCTTCGGACAGGCAACTAATGAAAAACTGTTTTTT.

The V call is TRBV6-1, the J call TRBJ2-7, with 8 bases that match TRBD1. J lost 3 bases, V lost 6 bases, and 7 bases had no gene match. Germline loops: CDR1 MNHNS, CDR2 SASEGT. This CDR3 is 14 amino acids long. The CDR3 nucleotides are TGTGCCAGCAGCCCCACCGGGACAGGCTACGAGCAGTACTTC. Translation gives CASSPTGTGYEQYF.

This rearrangement joins TRBV19 to TRBJ1-1; the D gene is possibly TRBD1 (5 bases). CDR3 length equals 12 residues. Germline-derived CDR1 and CDR2 are LNHDA and SQIVND (reference sequence). V lost 8 bases and J 6 bases, leaving 13 bases between the germline ends. The CDR3 DNA reads TGTGCCAGTCGACCGGGGGGGGCTGAAGCTTTCTTT. Translating gives CASRPGGAEAFF.

Only a few counts were recorded for this clone. The rearrangement links TRBV27 to TRBJ2-1; 13 bases map to TRBD2. J lost 7 bases, V lost 10 bases, and 4 bases had no gene match. The CDR3 length is 13 residues. CDR1 and CDR2 (germline): MNHEY, SMNVEV (reference sequence). CDR3 sequence: CATAGLAGNEQFF. The CDR3, as DNA: TGTGCCACCGCGGGACTAGCGGGGAATGAGCAGTTCTTC.

The V gene is TRBV11-1, the J gene TRBJ2-7; a possible D gene is TRBD1 (6 bases). V lost 6 bases, J lost 2 bases, and 11 bases lay in between. The CDR3 loop spans 13 amino acids. Per the germline V gene, CDR1 is SGHAT and CDR2 is FQDESV (reference sequence). The CDR3 protein is CASRTGPTYEQYF. In nucleotides, the CDR3 is TGTGCCAGCAGGACAGGTCCGACCTACGAGCAGTACTTC.

This clone was counted only a few times. The chain combines TRBV27 with TRBJ2-3, with D unresolved. CDR1 and CDR2 (germline): MNHEY, SMNVEV (reference sequence). V was pared by 2 bases and J by 2 bases, with 11 bases between. The CDR3 is made up of 15 amino acids. CDR3 DNA: TGTGCCAGCAGTTTACTTCCTCCCCCCACAGATACGCAGTATTTT. Encoded protein: CASSLLPPPTDTQYF.

The chain combines TRBV7-9 with TRBJ2-1, with 8 bases aligning to TRBD2. Looked up from germline, CDR1 is SEHNR and CDR2 is FQNEAQ (reference sequence). The length of the CDR3 is 15 residues. The ends lost 5 bases at V and 2 bases at J; junction bases unmatched: 5. The CDR3 region has the DNA TGTGCCAGCAGCACTATAGCGGGGCCCTACAATGAGCAGTTCTTC. This translates into CASSTIAGPYNEQFF.

This clone is medium-sized by share. The chain is built from TRBV7-9 and TRBJ2-5; D not certain. The CDR3 consists of 16 residues. Trimming took off 8 bases at V and 3 bases at J, with 22 bases between the two ends. The germline V gene encodes CDR1 SEHNR and CDR2 FQNEAQ (reference sequence). CDR3 sequence: CASSPPLDLGKETQYF. CDR3 DNA: TGTGCCAGCTCCCCTCCCCTGGATTTGGGGAAAGAGACCCAGTACTTC.